The 8 T cell receptor beta chains given below trace back to one sample, sequenced in a study of T cells expressing NK-cell markers. TCRdb reprocessed the 5' RACE reads and keeps a single row for each CDR3 protein, giving no DNA. This table holds 200,000 to 300,000 distinct CDR3 sequences. The sequencing sample was made of blood T cells: a sorted CD56 or NKG2C T cell subset, CD4+ or CD8+ T cells, or bulk PBMC T cells (not recorded which). These receptors originate from a man in his late teens or twenties in good health.

V is TRBV29-1 and J is TRBJ1-5; the D gene TCRdb calls, TRBD1, cannot be checked with no DNA. This CDR3 is 14 amino acids long. Germline loops: CDR1 SQVTM, CDR2 ANQGSEA. CDR3: CSVAVGGDNQPQHF.

The V and J genes are TRBV6-2 or TRBV6-3 and TRBJ1-1; absent DNA, TCRdb's TRBD1 call cannot be checked. Germline CDR1 MNHEY, CDR2 SVGEGT. The CDR3 length is 14 residues. The CDR3: CASNRLQGNTEAFF.

The chain couples TRBV5-1 to TRBJ2-6; there is no DNA to check the TCRdb D call of TRBD1. The CDR3 contains 16 residues. Germline V gives CDR1 SGHRS, CDR2 YFSETQ. The CDR3 sequence is CASSFAYRGRANVLTF.

V and J are TRBV12-3 or TRBV12-4 and TRBJ1-1; absent DNA, TCRdb's TRBD1 call cannot be checked. This CDR3 comprises 12 residues. CDR3 amino acids: CASSLDRELAFF.

The chain recombines TRBV25-1 with TRBJ2-1; without DNA, the TCRdb call of TRBD2 cannot be checked. The CDR3 covers 17 residues. From germline, CDR1 is MGHDK and CDR2 SYGVNS. The CDR3 loop is CASSGPNVLVTGNEQFF.

This sequence joins TRBV12-3 or TRBV12-4 and TRBJ1-4; the D gene TCRdb calls, TRBD1, cannot be checked with no DNA. The CDR3 totals 15 residues. The CDR3 loop is CASRDTGEDAQKLFF.

The J gene is TRBJ2-1, the V gene TRBV20-1; TCRdb calls TRBD2, which cannot be checked without DNA. This CDR3 has 16 residues. CDR1 and CDR2 from the germline V gene are DFQATT and SNEGSKA (reference sequence). The CDR3 sequence: CSARSISGRVYNEQFF.

The V call is TRBV20-1, the J call TRBJ2-3; TCRdb's assignment of TRBD1 cannot be checked, as there is no DNA. The length of the CDR3 is 12 residues. Germline CDR1 is DFQATT and CDR2 is SNEGSKA (reference sequence). CDR3 protein: CSANRQGDTQYF.